The clone carrying this T cell receptor (beta chain) has only one observation. TCRdb's copy holds only in-frame clones and misses some; the assay was immunoSEQ multiplex PCR. Of about 280,000 clones listed, 75% to 90% are singletons. This entry comes from a study of blood T cell repertoires in COVID-19. About the research overall: Sites across the United States, Italy and Spain contributed samples from acute and convalescent COVID-19. The cDNA or gDNA used as material had been derived from T cells, B-cell-depleted T cells, or PBMCs.

Trimming stripped 5 bases from V and 7 bases from J, with 17 bases between. This CDR3 comprises 15 residues. Germline V gene lookup returns CDR1 MDHEN and CDR2 SYDVKM. The sequence derives from a woman aged 50 to 60 who had recovered from COVID-19. Sample: PBMCs or T cells enriched from blood (not recorded which). This chain joins TRBV28 and TRBJ1-4; D is possibly TRBD1 (5 bases). The CDR3 region has the DNA TGTGCCAGCAGTGGGCGGGGATGGGGGGTTGAAAAACTGTTTTTT. As protein: CASSGRGWGVEKLFF. The full variable domain, with the rest looked up from reference TRBV28 and TRBJ1-4, is DVKVTQSSRYLVKRTGEKVFLECVQDMDHENMFWYRQDPGLGLRLIYFSYDVKMKEKGDIPEGYSVSREKKERFSLILESASTNQTSMYLCASSGRGWGVEKLFFGSGTQLSVL.